This TCR beta chain was sequenced in a study of T cells in Graves' hyperthyroidism and ophthalmopathy. This clonotype was observed at least ten times. The antigen remains undetermined. The germline CDR1 and CDR2 sequences are MDHEN and SYDVKM. V dropped 5 bases and J dropped 3 bases, with 10 bases sitting between them. This CDR3 contains 13 residues. Researchers amplified the TCR beta CDR3 regions from RNA transcripts. The TCR CDR3 first-round RT-PCR relied on the HTBI primer set. TCRdb re-analysed the multiplex PCR reads in MiXCR, keeping a single row per CDR3 protein. The sample shows more than 500,000 distinct CDR3 sequences, approximately 14% of them seen only once. Study findings and constraints: Most thyroid-expanded clonotypes above 0.001 were also found in blood.

This receptor was obtained from a woman aged 40-49 years with Graves' ophthalmopathy. The specimen sequenced was blood. J is TRBJ1-1 and V is TRBV28; D is ambiguous. The CDR3 region is CASSGAGDTEAFF. Here the CDR3 DNA reads TGTGCCAGCAGTGGAGCGGGCGACACTGAAGCTTTCTTT.